This entry lists 30 T cell receptor beta chains sequenced from one sample in a study of T-cell memory formation after mild COVID-19. TCRdb called the 5' RACE reads again in MiXCR, with one record for every CDR3 protein. The top ten hold around 13% of the sample, which has 470,000 or so distinct CDR3 sequences, approximately 23% seen once. Source material: PBMCs or a T cell subset sorted from them (not recorded which). The receptors were gathered from an adult woman who had mild COVID-19 (a few samples of this study predate the infection). Cell type and time point are not known.

There are a few counts of this clonotype. This chain joins TRBV15 and TRBJ1-1; maybe TRBD1 (5 bases). The germline CDR1 and CDR2 sequences are LNHNV and YYDKDF (reference sequence). The CDR3 spans 14 residues. V was shortened by 2 bases and J by 6 bases, with 13 bases between the two germline ends. The CDR3 nucleotides read TGTGCCACCAGCAGAATCAAGAGGGGTCCTGAAGCTTTCTTT. It yields the protein CATSRIKRGPEAFF.

The CDR3, as DNA: TGCGCCAGCAGCCTGATCCCGACGGAGCGGCCCCAGCATTTT. This encodes CASSLIPTERPQHF. The chain uses TRBV5-1 and TRBJ1-5; D gene uncertain. The CDR3 consists of 14 residues. Trimming cost V 4 bases and J 9 bases, with 17 bases left between them. Germline CDR1 SGHRS, CDR2 YFSETQ.

The chain has TRBV4-1 and TRBJ2-5; D is ambiguous. Trimming stripped 5 bases from V and 1 base from J, with 17 bases between. The CDR3 extends over 16 amino acids. Germline lookup yields CDR1 MGHRA and CDR2 YSYEKL. The CDR3 here is CASSEYFAGLQETQYF. Here the CDR3 DNA reads TGCGCCAGCAGCGAATACTTCGCAGGCCTCCAAGAGACCCAGTACTTC.

This clonotype came up a few times. The chain employs TRBV5-1 and TRBJ2-7; D may be TRBD1 or TRBD2 (5 bases each). V dropped 3 bases and J dropped 9 bases, with 22 bases sitting between them. The CDR3 sequence is 15 residues long. CDR1 and CDR2 from the germline V gene are SGHRS and YFSETQ. Here the CDR3 reads CASSSSGTSRWGQYF. The CDR3 DNA is TGCGCCAGCAGCTCTTCCGGGACCAGTCGTTGGGGGCAGTACTTC. Looking up the rest from reference TRBV5-1 and TRBJ2-7 gives the full variable domain: KAGVTQTPRYLIKTRGQQVTLSCSPISGHRSVSWYQQTPGQGLQFLFEYFSETQRNKGNFPGRFSGRQFSNSRSEMNVSTLELGDSALYLCASSSSGTSRWGQYFGPGTRLTVT.

This clonotype turned up a few times. The rearrangement uses TRBV5-1 and TRBJ2-5; D is possibly TRBD1 (6 bases). In germline, CDR1 is SGHRS, CDR2 YFSETQ. Trimming took off 4 bases at V and 7 bases at J, with 11 bases between the two ends. The CDR3 has 12 residues. CDR3 bases: TGCGCCAGCAGCGGGACAAAGGGGACCCAGTACTTC. Amino acid sequence: CASSGTKGTQYF.

This clonotype turned up a few times. This sequence joins TRBV15 and TRBJ1-2; D is possibly TRBD1 (5 bases). V lost 5 bases to trimming and J lost 3 bases, with 19 bases between them. The CDR3 has 16 amino acids. Germline CDR1 and CDR2: LNHNV and YYDKDF (reference sequence). In nucleotides, the CDR3 is TGTGCCACCAGCCGGCCAGGGCTACCCTCATACTATGGCTACACCTTC. Its translation is CATSRPGLPSYYGYTF.

In its sample, this clonotype was seen a few times. The rearrangement uses TRBV5-6 and TRBJ1-5; D might be TRBD1 (6 bases). The V end lost 2 bases, the J end lost 3 bases, and 12 bases lay between the germline ends. There are 15 residues in the CDR3. The V gene's germline CDR1 is SGHDT and CDR2 YYEEEE. The CDR3: CASSFGQGINQPQHF. Here the CDR3 DNA reads TGTGCCAGCAGCTTCGGCCAGGGGATCAATCAGCCCCAGCATTTT.

This clonotype was counted a few times. V usage is TRBV4-2 and J usage is TRBJ1-4; D not certain. CDR1 and CDR2 (germline): LGHNA, YNFKEQ. Trimming left V 1 base short and J 6 bases short, with 12 bases between. CDR3 length: 15 residues. The CDR3 bases are TGTGCCAGCAGCCAAGCCGGGATAGAGGATGAAAAACTGTTTTTT. It specifies CASSQAGIEDEKLFF.

This clonotype was recorded at least ten times. The chain uses TRBV6-1 and TRBJ2-7, with TRBD1 as a possible D gene (6 bases). Germline V lookup: CDR1 MNHNS, CDR2 SASEGT. Trimming took off 3 bases at V and 3 bases at J, with 15 bases between the two ends. The CDR3 is made up of 15 amino acids. The DNA for the CDR3 is TGTGCCAGCAGTGAGCCAACAGGGATCGACTACGAGCAGTACTTC. As protein: CASSEPTGIDYEQYF.

The V call is TRBV4-2, the J call TRBJ1-1; no reliable D call. The CDR3 totals 15 residues. The germline V gene encodes CDR1 LGHNA and CDR2 YNFKEQ. The V and J ends lost 0 bases and 3 bases respectively, with 11 bases between them. This chain's CDR3 is CASSQEKSGYTEAFF. The CDR3 bases are TGTGCCAGCAGCCAAGAAAAATCGGGGTACACTGAAGCTTTCTTT.

The V call is TRBV24-1, the J call TRBJ2-1; possibly TRBD2 for D (8 bases). The CDR3 runs 18 residues. In germline, CDR1 is KGHDR, CDR2 SFDVKD. Between the trimmed V and J ends, which lost 9 bases and 4 bases, there was a span of 27 bases. The CDR3 nucleotides read TGTGCCACCCGGCTACAGGGTCGGGGGGGACAGTTTTACAATGAGCAGTTCTTC. Amino acids: CATRLQGRGGQFYNEQFF.

The rearrangement uses TRBV14 and TRBJ1-4, with 8 bases identical to TRBD1. From germline, CDR1 is SGHDN and CDR2 FVKESK. V lost 1 base to trimming and J lost 6 bases; unmatched junction nucleotides: 1. This CDR3 is 14 amino acids long. CDR3 in amino acids: CASSQVTGDEKLFF. DNA for the CDR3: TGTGCCAGCAGCCAAGTGACAGGGGATGAAAAACTGTTTTTT.

This clonotype has ten or more counts. The rearrangement links TRBV4-2 to TRBJ2-7; possibly TRBD1 for D (5 bases). Trimming took 0 bases from V and 0 from J, leaving 9 bases between them. Germline CDR1 LGHNA, CDR2 YNFKEQ. The CDR3 runs 15 residues. CDR3 coding DNA: TGTGCCAGCAGCCAAGATCCCACAGGCTCCTACGAGCAGTACTTC. Amino acids: CASSQDPTGSYEQYF.

This clonotype was detected many times. In DNA form, the CDR3 reads TGCAGTGCTAGCTCCTACAATGAGCAGTTCTTC. It translates to CSASSYNEQFF. The chain uses TRBV20-1 and TRBJ2-1; D gene uncertain. The V and J ends lost 3 bases and 0 bases respectively, with 0 bases between them. CDR1 DFQATT and CDR2 SNEGSKA come from the germline V gene (reference sequence). The CDR3 has 11 amino acids.

The chain employs TRBV7-9 and TRBJ2-2, with D possibly TRBD1 on 5 matching bases. Trimming stripped 4 bases from V and 4 bases from J, with 13 bases between. CDR3 length equals 15 residues. Germline V gives CDR1 SEHNR, CDR2 FQNEAQ (reference sequence). CDR3 nucleotides: TGTGCCAGCAGCTACCAAGGGGTGAGCACCGGGGAGCTGTTTTTT. Protein product: CASSYQGVSTGELFF. The full variable domain, completed using reference TRBV7-9 and TRBJ2-2, is DTGVSQNPRHKITKRGQNVTFRCDPISEHNRLYWYRQTLGQGPEFLTYFQNEAQLEKSRLLSDRFSAERPKGSFSTLEIQRTEQGDSAMYLCASSYQGVSTGELFFGEGSRLTVL.

The chain uses TRBV4-2 and TRBJ2-7; 12 bases match TRBD2. V shed 1 base and J 6 bases; nucleotides not matched to a gene: 4. The CDR3 is made up of 15 amino acids. Germline loops: CDR1 LGHNA, CDR2 YNFKEQ. The CDR3 spells CASSQVELAGGEQYF. CDR3 in DNA: TGTGCCAGCAGCCAAGTGGAACTAGCGGGGGGCGAGCAGTACTTC.

This clonotype was counted ten times or more. The chain has TRBV29-1 and TRBJ2-1; D unresolved. Trimming removed 5 bases from V and 3 bases from J, with 11 bases in between. From germline, CDR1 is SQVTM and CDR2 ANQGSEA. The CDR3 contains 13 residues. The CDR3 region is CSVRPSSYNEQFF. CDR3 bases: TGCAGCGTTCGCCCCTCTAGCTACAATGAGCAGTTCTTC.

The table lists this clonotype with a few counts. This sequence joins TRBV7-9 and TRBJ1-4, with D uncertain. The CDR3 length is 13 residues. Germline V lookup: CDR1 SEHNR, CDR2 FQNEAQ (reference sequence). V was shortened by 0 bases and J by 4 bases, with 3 bases between the two germline ends. The DNA of the CDR3 is TGTGCCAGCAGCTTAGCAAGTAATGAAAAACTGTTTTTT. Amino acid sequence: CASSLASNEKLFF.

V usage is TRBV12-3 or TRBV12-4 and J usage is TRBJ2-2; D is undetermined. V lost 6 bases to trimming and J lost 0 bases, with 11 bases between them. This CDR3 has 15 amino acids. The CDR3 DNA sequence: TGTGCCAGCAGCAAGACGGAAACGAACACCGGGGAGCTGTTTTTT. Amino acid sequence: CASSKTETNTGELFF.

This clonotype was counted at least ten times. The chain has TRBV25-1 and TRBJ2-7; tentatively, D is TRBD1 (7 bases). This CDR3 spans 12 amino acids. Trimming pared 6 bases from V and 11 bases from J, leaving 17 bases between. Germline V gene data show CDR1 as MGHDK and CDR2 as SYGVNS. The CDR3 DNA follows: TGTGCCAGCAGGGCCCGCACAGGGGAGGAGTACTTC. It is translated as CASRARTGEEYF.

The J gene is TRBJ2-5, the V gene TRBV12-3 or TRBV12-4; D is perhaps TRBD1 or TRBD2 (5 bases each). Between the trimmed V and J ends, which lost 6 bases and 5 bases, there was a span of 13 bases. The CDR3 contains 13 residues. CDR3 DNA: TGTGCCAGCAGGGGGACGCAACGGGAGACCCAGTACTTC. Its translation: CASRGTQRETQYF.

The V and J genes are TRBV5-6 and TRBJ1-5; 9 bases fit TRBD1. J was trimmed by 9 bases and V by 6 bases; bases with no gene match: 16. CDR3 length equals 16 residues. Germline V gene data show CDR1 as SGHDT and CDR2 as YYEEEE. CDR3 residues: CASTTRDRALSSPQHF. Here the CDR3 DNA reads TGTGCCAGCACCACCCGGGACAGGGCTTTATCGTCGCCCCAGCATTTT.

This clonotype was counted a few times. The gene calls are TRBV23-1 and TRBJ2-1; D is uncertain. TRBV23-1 is annotated as an ORF whose role is uncertain. V was clipped by 0 bases and J by 6 bases, with 12 bases between them. This CDR3 has 15 residues. DNA of the CDR3: TGCGCCAGCAGTCAATCTGGCCGGGTTCGCAATGAGCAGTTCTTC. This translates into CASSQSGRVRNEQFF.

As for this clonotype: A read error may account for a junction end that differs from germline. The chain is built from TRBV7-7 and TRBJ2-2; weak D call: TRBD1 (5 bases). The germline V gene encodes CDR1 SSHAT and CDR2 FNYEAQ (reference sequence). CDR3 size: 14 residues. CDR3 nucleotides: TGTGCTAGCAGCGAGACAGCGAACACCGGGGAGCTGTTTTTT. This gives the protein CASSETANTGELFF.

The chain couples TRBV6-4 to TRBJ1-2; D might be TRBD1 (6 bases). The CDR3 extends over 15 amino acids. From germline, CDR1 is MRHNA and CDR2 SNTAGT. The V and J ends lost 7 bases and 6 bases respectively, with 21 bases between them. The CDR3 loop reads CASICGTPSEDGYTF. The CDR3 DNA reads as TGTGCCAGCATTTGCGGGACACCCTCTGAGGATGGCTACACCTTC.

The chain couples TRBV14 to TRBJ2-1; 9 nucleotides align to TRBD2. With 4 bases clipped from V and 8 bases from J, the junction kept 12 bases outside the gene matches. The V gene's germline CDR1 is SGHDN and CDR2 FVKESK. This CDR3 region has 16 residues. DNA for the CDR3: TGTGCCAGCAGCCCTAAGACTAGCGGAGGGGGTTATGAGCAGTTCTTC. It specifies CASSPKTSGGGYEQFF.

Only a few counts were recorded for this clonotype. The V call is TRBV7-6, the J call TRBJ1-3; 7 nucleotides line up with TRBD1. V dropped 0 bases and J dropped 3; count of bases not matched to a gene: 11. The CDR3 loop spans 18 amino acids. CDR1 is SGHVS and CDR2 is FNYEAQ in the germline V gene. The CDR3 nucleotides read TGTGCCAGCAGCTTAGCAGGGGGCCAGGGGGAAGGTGGAAACACCATATATTTT. Its protein is CASSLAGGQGEGGNTIYF.

This clonotype was seen only a few times. The chain carries TRBV27 and TRBJ2-1, with 16 positions matching TRBD2. The CDR3 loop spans 19 amino acids. Unmatched junction bases numbered 16, after V lost 7 bases and J lost 7 bases. The germline V gene has CDR1 MNHEY and CDR2 SMNVEV (reference sequence). CDR3 DNA sequence: TGTGCCAGCACCCCCGACGGATGGGGGACTAGCGGGAGGGGGAATGAGCAGTTCTTC. The encoded protein is CASTPDGWGTSGRGNEQFF.

This clonotype was seen ten or more times. The junction departs from germline at one end; a sequencing error may be responsible. The chain combines TRBV5-1 with TRBJ2-7; 9 bases match TRBD1. This CDR3 is 14 amino acids long. Per the germline V gene, CDR1 is SGHRS and CDR2 is YFSETQ. CDR3 in amino acids: CASSLGGDRDPPKF. The CDR3, as DNA: TGCGCCAGCAGCTTGGGAGGGGACAGGGACCCCCCGAAGTTC.

This clonotype turned up a few times. The rearrangement links TRBV12-3 or TRBV12-4 to TRBJ2-2, with D perhaps matching TRBD1 or TRBD2 (5 bases each). V was trimmed by 7 bases and J by 7 bases, leaving 19 bases between them. The CDR3 has 15 amino acids. CDR3 nucleotide sequence: TGTGCCAGCAATCCGGGACCTAGGCACATCGGGGAGCTGTTTTTT. It encodes CASNPGPRHIGELFF.